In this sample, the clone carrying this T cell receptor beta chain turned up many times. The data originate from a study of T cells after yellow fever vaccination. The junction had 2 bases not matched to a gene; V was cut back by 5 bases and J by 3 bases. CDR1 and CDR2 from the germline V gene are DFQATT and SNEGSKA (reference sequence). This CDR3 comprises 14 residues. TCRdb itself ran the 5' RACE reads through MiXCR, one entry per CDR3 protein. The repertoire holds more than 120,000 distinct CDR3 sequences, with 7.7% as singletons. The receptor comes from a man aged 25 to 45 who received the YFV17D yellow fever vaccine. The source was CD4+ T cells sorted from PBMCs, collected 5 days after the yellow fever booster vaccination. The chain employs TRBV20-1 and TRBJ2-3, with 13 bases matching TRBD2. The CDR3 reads CSAPTSGRTDTQYF. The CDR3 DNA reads TGCAGTGCTCCGACTAGCGGGAGGACAGATACGCAGTATTTT.